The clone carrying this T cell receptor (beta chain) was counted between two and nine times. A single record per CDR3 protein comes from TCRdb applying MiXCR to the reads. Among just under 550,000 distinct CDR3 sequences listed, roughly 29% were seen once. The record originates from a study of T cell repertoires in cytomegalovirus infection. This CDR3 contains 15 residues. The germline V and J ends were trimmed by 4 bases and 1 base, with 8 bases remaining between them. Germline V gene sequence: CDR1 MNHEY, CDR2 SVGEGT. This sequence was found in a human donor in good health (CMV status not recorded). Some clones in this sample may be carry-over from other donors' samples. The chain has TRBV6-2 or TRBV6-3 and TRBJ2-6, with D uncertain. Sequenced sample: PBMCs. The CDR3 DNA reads TGTGCCAGCAGTTGGGCAGCGTCTGGGGCCAACGTCCTGACTTTC. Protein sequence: CASSWAASGANVLTF.